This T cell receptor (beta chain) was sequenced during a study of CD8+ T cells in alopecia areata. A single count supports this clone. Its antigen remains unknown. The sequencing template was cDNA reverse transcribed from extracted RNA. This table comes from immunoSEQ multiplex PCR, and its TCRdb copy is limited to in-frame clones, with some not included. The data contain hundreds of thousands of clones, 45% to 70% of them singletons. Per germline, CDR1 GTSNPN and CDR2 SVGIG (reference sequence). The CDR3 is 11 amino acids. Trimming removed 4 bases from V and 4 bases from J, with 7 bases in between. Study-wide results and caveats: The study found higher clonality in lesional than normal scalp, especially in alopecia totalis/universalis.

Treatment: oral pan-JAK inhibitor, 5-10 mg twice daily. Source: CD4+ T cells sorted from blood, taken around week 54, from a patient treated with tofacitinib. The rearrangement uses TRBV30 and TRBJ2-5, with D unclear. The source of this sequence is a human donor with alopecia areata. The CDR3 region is CAWTAGETQYF. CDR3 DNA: TGTGCCTGGACGGCCGGAGAGACCCAGTACTTC.